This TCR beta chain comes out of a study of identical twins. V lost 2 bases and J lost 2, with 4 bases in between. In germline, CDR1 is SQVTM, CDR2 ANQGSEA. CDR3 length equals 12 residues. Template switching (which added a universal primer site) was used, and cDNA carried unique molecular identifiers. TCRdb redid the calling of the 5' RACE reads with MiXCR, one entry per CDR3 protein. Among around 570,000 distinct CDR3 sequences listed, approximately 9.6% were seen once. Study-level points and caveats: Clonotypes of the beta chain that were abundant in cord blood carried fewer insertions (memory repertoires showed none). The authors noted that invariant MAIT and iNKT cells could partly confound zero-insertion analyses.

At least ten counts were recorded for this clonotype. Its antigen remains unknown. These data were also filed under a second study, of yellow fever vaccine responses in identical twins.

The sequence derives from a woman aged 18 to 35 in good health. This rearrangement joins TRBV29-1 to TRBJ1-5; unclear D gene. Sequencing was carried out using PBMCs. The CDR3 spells CSVELGNQPQHF. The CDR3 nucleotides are TGCAGCGTTGAACTAGGCAATCAGCCCCAGCATTTT. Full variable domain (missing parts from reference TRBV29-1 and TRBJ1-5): SAVISQKPSRDICQRGTSLTIQCQVDSQVTMMFWYRQQPGQSLTLIATANQGSEATYESGFVIDKFPISRPNLTFSTLTVSNMSPEDSSIYLCSVELGNQPQHFGDGTRLSIL.